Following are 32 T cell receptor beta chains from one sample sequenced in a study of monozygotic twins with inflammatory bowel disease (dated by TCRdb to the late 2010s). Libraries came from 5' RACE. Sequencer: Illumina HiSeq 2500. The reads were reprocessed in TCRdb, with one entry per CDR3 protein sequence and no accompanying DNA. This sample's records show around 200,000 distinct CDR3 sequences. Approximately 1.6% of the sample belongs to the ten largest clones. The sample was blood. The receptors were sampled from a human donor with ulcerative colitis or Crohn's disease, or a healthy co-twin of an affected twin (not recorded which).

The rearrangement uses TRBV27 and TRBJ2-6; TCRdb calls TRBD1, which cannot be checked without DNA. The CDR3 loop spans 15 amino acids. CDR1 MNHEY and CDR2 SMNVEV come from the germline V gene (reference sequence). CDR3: CASGGINSGANVLTF.

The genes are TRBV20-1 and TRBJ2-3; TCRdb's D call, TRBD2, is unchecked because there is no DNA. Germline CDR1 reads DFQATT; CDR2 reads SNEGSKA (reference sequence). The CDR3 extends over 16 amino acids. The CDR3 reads CSAREGAGGPTDTQYF.

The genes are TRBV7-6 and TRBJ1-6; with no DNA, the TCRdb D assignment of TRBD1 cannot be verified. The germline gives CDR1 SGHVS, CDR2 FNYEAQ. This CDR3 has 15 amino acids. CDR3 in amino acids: CASNTGDRRNSPLHF. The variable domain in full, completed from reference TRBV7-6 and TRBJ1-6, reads GAGVSQSPRYKVTKRGQDVALRCDPISGHVSLYWYRQALGQGPEFLTYFNYEAQQDKSGLPNDRFSAERPEGSISTLTIQRTEQRDSAMYRCASNTGDRRNSPLHFGNGTRLTVT.

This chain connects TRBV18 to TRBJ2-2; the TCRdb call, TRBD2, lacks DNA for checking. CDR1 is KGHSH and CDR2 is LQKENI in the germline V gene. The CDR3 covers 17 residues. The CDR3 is CASSPTGGASNTGELFF. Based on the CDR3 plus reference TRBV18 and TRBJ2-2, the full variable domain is NAGVMQNPRHLVRRRGQEARLRCSPMKGHSHVYWYRQLPEEGLKFMVYLQKENIIDESGMPKERFSAEFPKEGPSILRIQQVVRGDSAAYFCASSPTGGASNTGELFFGEGSRLTVL.

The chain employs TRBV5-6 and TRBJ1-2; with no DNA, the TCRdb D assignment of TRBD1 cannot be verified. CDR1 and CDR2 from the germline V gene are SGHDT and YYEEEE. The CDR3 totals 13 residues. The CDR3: CASSFTGVDGYTF.

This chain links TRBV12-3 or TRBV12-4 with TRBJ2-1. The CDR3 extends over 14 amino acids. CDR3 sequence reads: CASSLGQDPHEQFF.

This CDR3 reads CASSWTGGYSYEQYF. V is TRBV12-3 or TRBV12-4 and J is TRBJ2-7; the TCRdb D gene call, TRBD1, has no DNA to confirm it. The CDR3 is made up of 15 amino acids.

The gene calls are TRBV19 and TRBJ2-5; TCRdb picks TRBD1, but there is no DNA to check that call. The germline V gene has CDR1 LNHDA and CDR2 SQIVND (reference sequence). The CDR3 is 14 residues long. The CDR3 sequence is CASSRADRDGTQYF.

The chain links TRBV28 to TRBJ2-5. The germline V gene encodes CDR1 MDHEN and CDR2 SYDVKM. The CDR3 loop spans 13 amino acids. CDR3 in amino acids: CASSLRQLETQYF.

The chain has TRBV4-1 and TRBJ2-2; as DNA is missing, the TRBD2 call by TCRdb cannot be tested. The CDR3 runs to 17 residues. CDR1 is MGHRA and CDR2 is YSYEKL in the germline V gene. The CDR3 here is CASSQDSSGGNTGELFF.

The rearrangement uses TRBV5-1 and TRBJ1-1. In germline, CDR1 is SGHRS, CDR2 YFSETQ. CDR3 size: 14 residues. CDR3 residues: CASSFNGQAGRAFF.

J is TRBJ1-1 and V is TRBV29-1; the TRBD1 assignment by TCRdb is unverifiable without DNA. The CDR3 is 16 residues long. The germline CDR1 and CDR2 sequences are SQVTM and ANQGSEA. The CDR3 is CSVVTAPKTQGTEAFF.

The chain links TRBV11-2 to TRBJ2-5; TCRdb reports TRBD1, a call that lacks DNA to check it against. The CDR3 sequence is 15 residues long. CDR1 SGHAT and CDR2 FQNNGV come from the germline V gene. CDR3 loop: CASRSRTGSQETQYF.

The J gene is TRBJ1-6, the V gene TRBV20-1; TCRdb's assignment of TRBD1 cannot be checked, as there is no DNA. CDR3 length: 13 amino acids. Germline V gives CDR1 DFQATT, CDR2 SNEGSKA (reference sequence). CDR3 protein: CSAREWTASPLHF.

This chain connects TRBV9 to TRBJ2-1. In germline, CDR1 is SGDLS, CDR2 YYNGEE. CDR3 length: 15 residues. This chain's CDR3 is CASSLLAGALNEQFF. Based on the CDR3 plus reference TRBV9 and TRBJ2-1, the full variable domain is DSGVTQTPKHLITATGQRVTLRCSPRSGDLSVYWYQQSLDQGLQFLIQYYNGEERAKGNILERFSAQQFPDLHSELNLSSLELGDSALYFCASSLLAGALNEQFFGPGTRLTVL.

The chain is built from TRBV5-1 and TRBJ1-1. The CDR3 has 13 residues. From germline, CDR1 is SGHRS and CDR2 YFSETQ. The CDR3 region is CASSSSGTAEAFF.

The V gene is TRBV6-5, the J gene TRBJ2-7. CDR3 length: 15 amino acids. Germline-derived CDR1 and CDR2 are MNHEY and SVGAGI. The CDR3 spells CASSYEPDSSYEQYF.

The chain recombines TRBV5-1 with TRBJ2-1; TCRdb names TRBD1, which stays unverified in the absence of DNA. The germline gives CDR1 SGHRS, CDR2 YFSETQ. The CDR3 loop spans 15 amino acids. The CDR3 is CASSPDKIWVNEQFF.

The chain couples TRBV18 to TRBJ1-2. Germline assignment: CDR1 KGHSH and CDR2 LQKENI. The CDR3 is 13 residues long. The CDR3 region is CASSPDHFYGYTF. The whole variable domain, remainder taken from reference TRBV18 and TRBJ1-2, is NAGVMQNPRHLVRRRGQEARLRCSPMKGHSHVYWYRQLPEEGLKFMVYLQKENIIDESGMPKERFSAEFPKEGPSILRIQQVVRGDSAAYFCASSPDHFYGYTFGSGTRLTVV.

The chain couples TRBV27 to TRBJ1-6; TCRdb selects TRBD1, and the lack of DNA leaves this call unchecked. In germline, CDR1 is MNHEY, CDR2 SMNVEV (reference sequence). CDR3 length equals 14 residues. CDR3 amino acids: CASKGSPPNSPLHF.

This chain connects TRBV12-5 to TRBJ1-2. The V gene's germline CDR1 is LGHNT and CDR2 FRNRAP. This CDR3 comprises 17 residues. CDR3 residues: CASGLSGDFDPYYGYTF. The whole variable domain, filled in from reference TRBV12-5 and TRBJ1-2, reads DARVTQTPRHKVTEMGQEVTMRCQPILGHNTVFWYRQTMMQGLELLAYFRNRAPLDDSGMPKDRFSAEMPDATLATLKIQPSEPRDSAVYFCASGLSGDFDPYYGYTFGSGTRLTVV.

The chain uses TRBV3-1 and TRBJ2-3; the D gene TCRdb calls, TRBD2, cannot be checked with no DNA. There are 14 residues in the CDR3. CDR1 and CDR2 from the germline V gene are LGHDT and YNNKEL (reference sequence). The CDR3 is CASRLSGGEDTQYF.

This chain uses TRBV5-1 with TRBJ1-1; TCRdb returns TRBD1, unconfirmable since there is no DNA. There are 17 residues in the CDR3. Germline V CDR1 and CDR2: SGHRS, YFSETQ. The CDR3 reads CASSPEGILFMNTEAFF.

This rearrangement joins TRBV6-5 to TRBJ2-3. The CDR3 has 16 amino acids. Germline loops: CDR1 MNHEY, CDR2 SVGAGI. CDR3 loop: CASSYSTNSLTDTQYF.

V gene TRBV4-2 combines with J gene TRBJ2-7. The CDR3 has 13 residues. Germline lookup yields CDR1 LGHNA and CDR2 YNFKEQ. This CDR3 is CASSQDRFYEQYF.

CDR3 amino acids: CASSLSASPVYEQYF. V is TRBV27 and J is TRBJ2-7. In germline, CDR1 is MNHEY, CDR2 SMNVEV (reference sequence). The CDR3 has 15 amino acids.

This chain's CDR3 is CASTSPMGTEAFF. The chain combines TRBV10-2 with TRBJ1-1. The CDR3 consists of 13 residues. CDR1 and CDR2 from the germline V gene are WSHSY and SAAADI.

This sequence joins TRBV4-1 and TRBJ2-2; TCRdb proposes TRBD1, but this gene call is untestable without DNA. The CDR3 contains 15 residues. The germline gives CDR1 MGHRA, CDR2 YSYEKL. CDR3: CASSTNREPLRELFF.

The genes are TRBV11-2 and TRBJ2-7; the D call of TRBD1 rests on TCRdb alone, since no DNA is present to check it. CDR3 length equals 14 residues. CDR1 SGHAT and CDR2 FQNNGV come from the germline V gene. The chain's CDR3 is CATREGRNTYEQYF.

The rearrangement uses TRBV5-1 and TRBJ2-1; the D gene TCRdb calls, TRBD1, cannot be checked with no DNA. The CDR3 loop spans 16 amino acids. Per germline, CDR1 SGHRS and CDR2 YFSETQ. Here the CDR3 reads CASSLAGDPSYNEQFF.

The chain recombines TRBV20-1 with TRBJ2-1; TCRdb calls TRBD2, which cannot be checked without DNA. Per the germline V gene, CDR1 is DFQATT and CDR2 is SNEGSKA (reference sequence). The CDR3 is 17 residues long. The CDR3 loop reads CSAIYPFSGGARNEQFF.

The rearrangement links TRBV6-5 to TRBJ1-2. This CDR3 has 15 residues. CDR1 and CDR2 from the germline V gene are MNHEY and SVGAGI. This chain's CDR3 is CASSYRGGFSYGYTF.